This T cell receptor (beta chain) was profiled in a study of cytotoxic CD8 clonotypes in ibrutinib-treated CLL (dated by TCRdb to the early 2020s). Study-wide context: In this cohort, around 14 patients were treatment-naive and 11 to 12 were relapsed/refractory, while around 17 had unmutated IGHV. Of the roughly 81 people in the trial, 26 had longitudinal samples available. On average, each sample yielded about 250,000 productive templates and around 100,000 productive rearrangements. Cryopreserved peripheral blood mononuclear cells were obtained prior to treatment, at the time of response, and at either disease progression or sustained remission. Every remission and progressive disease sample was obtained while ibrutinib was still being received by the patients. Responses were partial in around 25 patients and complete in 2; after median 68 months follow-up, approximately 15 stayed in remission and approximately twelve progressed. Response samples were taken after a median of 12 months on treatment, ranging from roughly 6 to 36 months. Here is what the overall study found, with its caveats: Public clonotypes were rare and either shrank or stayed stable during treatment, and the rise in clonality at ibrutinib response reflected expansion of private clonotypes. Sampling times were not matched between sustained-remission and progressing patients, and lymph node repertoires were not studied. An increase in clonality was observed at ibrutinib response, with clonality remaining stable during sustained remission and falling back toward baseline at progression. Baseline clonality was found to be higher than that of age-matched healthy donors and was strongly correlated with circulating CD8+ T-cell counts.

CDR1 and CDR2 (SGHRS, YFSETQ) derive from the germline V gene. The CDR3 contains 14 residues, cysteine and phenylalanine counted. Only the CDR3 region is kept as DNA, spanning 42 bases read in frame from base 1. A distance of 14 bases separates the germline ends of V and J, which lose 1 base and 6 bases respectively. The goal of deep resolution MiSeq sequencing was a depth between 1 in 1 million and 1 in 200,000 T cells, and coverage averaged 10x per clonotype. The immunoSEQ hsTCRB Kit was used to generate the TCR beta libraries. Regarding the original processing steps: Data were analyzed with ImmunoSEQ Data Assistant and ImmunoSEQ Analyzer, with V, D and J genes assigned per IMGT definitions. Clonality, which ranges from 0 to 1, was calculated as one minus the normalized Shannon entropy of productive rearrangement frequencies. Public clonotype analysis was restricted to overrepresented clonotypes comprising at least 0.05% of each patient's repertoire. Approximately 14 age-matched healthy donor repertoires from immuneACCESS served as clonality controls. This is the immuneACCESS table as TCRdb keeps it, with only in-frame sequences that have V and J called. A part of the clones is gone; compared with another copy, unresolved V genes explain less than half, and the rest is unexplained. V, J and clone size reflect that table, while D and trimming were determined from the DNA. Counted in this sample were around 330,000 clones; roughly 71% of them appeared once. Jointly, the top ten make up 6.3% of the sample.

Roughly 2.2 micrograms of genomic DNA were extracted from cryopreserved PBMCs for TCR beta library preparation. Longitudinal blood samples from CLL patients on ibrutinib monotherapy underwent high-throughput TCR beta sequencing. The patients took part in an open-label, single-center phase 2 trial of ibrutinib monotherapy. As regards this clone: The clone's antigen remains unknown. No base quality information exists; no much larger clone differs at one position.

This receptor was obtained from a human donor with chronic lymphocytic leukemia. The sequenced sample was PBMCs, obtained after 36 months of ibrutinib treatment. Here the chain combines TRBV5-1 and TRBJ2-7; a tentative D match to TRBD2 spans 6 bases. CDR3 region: CASSLLEGTREQYF. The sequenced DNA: TGCGCCAGCAGCTTGTTGGAGGGAACCCGCGAGCAGTACTTC.